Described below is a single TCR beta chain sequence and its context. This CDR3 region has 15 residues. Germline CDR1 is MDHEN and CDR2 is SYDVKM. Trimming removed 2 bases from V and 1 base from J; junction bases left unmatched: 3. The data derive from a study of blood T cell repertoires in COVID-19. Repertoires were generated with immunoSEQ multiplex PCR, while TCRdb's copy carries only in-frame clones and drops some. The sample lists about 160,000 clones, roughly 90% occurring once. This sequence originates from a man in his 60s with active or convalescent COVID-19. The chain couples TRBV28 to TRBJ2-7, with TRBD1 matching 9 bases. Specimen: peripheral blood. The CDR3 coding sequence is TGTGCCAGCAGTTTACCGGGACAGGGTTCCTACGAGCAGTACTTC. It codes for CASSLPGQGSYEQYF.